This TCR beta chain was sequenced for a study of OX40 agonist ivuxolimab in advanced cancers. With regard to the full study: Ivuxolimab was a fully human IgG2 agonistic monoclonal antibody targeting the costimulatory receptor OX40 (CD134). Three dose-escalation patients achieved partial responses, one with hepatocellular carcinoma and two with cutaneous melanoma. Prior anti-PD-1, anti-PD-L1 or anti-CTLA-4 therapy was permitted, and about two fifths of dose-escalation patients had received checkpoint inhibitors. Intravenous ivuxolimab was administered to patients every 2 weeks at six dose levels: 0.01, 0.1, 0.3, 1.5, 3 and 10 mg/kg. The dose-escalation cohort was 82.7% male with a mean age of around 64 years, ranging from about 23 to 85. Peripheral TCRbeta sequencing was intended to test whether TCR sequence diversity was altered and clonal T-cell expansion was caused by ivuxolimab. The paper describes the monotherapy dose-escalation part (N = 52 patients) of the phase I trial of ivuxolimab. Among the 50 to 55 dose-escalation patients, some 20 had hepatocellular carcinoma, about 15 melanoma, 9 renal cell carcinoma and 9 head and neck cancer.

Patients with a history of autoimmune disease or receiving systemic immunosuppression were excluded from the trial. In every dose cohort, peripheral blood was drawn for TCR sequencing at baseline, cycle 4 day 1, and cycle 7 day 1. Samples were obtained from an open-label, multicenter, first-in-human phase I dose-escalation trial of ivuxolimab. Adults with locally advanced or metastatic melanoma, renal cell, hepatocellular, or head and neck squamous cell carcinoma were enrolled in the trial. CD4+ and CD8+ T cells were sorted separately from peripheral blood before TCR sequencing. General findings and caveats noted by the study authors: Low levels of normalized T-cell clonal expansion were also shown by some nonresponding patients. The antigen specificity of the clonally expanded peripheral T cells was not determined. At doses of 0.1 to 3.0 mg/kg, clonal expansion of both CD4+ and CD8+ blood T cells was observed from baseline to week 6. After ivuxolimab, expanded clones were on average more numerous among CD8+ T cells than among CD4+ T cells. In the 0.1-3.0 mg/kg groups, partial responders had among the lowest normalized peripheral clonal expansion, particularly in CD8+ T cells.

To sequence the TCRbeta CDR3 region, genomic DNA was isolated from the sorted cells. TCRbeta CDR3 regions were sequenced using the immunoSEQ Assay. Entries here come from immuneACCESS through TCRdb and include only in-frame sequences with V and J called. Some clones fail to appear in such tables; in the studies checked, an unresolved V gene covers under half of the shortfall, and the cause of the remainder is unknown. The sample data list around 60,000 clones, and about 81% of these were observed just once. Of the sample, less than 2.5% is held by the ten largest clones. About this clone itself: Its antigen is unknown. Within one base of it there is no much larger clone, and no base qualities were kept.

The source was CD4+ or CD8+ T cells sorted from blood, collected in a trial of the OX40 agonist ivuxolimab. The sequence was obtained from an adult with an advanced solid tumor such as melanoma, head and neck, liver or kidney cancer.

The sequence in DNA is TGTGCCAGCAGTCCCAACAGGGCCTCCTATAATTCACCCCTCCACTTT. Its protein reads: CASSPNRASYNSPLHF. The receptor chain draws on TRBV28 and TRBJ1-6; the D gene is possibly TRBD1, with 6 bases matching. The germline V gene yields MDHEN for CDR1 and SYDVKM for CDR2. The CDR3 sequence holds 16 residues, the cysteine and phenylalanine included. Only the CDR3 part of the read is kept: 48 bases, read in frame from the first base. The germline ends are 11 bases apart after V is trimmed by 5 bases and J by 0 bases.